This T cell receptor beta chain comes out of a study of blood T cell repertoires in COVID-19. The wider study: Material from acute and convalescent COVID-19 was sourced from the United States, Italy and Spain. PBMCs, B-cell-depleted T cells, or T cells provided the cDNA or gDNA that made up the material.

The CDR3 is made up of 13 amino acids. Germline V gives CDR1 KGHSH, CDR2 LQKENI. V was shortened by 5 bases and J by 6 bases, with 12 bases between the two germline ends. Generated by immunoSEQ multiplex PCR, the TCRdb table keeps only in-frame clones and is missing some. The sample includes 150,000 to 200,000 clones, 65% to 85% of them seen just once. This TCR derives from a man in his 60s with active or convalescent COVID-19. Input material: peripheral blood. The chain is built from TRBV18 and TRBJ2-3; D is ambiguous. CDR3 residues: CASSESPNDTQYF. CDR3 coding DNA: TGTGCCAGCTCAGAAAGTCCTAATGATACGCAGTATTTT.